Listed below are T cell receptor beta chains from one sample, sequenced in a study of graft-versus-host responses after intestinal transplantation. Measured with immunoSEQ multiplex PCR; TCRdb has only the in-frame clones, and not every one. The sample records over 100,000 clones, 85% to 95% being singletons. No antigen has been identified for these receptors. The material sequenced was unstimulated CD4+ T cells sorted from spleen or lymph node cells, taken before intestinal transplant. These receptors were taken from a human donor who received an intestinal transplant. Both conserved end residues are part of each CDR3. A D gene is named only where the DNA matches it firmly. Size tells how often a clone was seen (once, few, many) or the class of an expanded clone, and some rows leave it out.

d_gene,j_gene,abundance,v_gene,CDR3aa,CDR3nt
TRBD2,TRBJ2-1,.,TRBV5-4,CASSLAGVKHNEQFF,TGTGCCAGCAGTTTAGCGGGAGTTAAACACAATGAGCAGTTCTTC
TRBD2,TRBJ2-1,once,TRBV5-3,CARSLKNRVPTSGSPGQFF,TGTGCCAGAAGCTTGAAAAACCGTGTTCCCACTAGCGGGAGTCCGGGGCAGTTCTTC
.,TRBJ2-1,.,TRBV10-1,CALRGGLFDEQFF,TGCGCGCTTCGGGGCGGACTCTTCGATGAGCAGTTCTTC
.,TRBJ2-1,.,TRBV7-3,CASSTEGTREAEQFF,TGTGCCAGCAGTACGGAGGGAACCAGGGAGGCTGAGCAGTTCTTC
TRBD2,TRBJ2-7,.,TRBV28,CASSIGTSANYEQYF,TGTGCCAGCAGTATCGGGACTAGCGCGAACTACGAGCAGTACTTC
.,TRBJ2-3,.,TRBV30,CAWKGSTDTQYF,TGTGCCTGGAAAGGAAGCACAGATACGCAGTATTTT
TRBD1,TRBJ1-1,.,TRBV10-3,CAIREDRGRSEAFF,TGTGCCATCAGGGAGGACAGGGGGCGTTCTGAAGCTTTCTTT
TRBD1,TRBJ2-1,.,TRBV27,CASSPLPGQGSSSYNEQFF,TGTGCCAGCAGTCCTCTTCCGGGACAGGGGTCAAGCTCCTACAATGAGCAGTTCTTC
.,TRBJ1-1,once,TRBV30,CAWGEQENTEAFF,TGTGCCTGGGGGGAACAGGAGAACACTGAAGCTTTCTTT
TRBD1,TRBJ1-5,.,TRBV19,CASSRTGGRQPQHF,TGTGCCAGTAGTCGGACAGGGGGCCGCCAGCCCCAGCATTTT
.,TRBJ2-7,.,TRBV6-1,CASSVTLYEQYF,TGTGCCAGCAGTGTCACACTCTACGAGCAGTACTTC
TRBD1,TRBJ1-3,.,TRBV28,CASSSSWTGLGSGNTIYF,TGTGCCAGCAGCTCCTCCTGGACAGGCTTGGGGAGTGGAAACACCATATATTTT
.,TRBJ1-2,.,TRBV10-1,CASSDYYDGYTF,TGCGCCAGCAGTGATTACTATGACGGCTACACCTTC
.,TRBJ2-7,.,TRBV4-2,CASSPGLVESYEQYF,TGTGCCAGCAGCCCAGGTTTAGTGGAATCCTACGAGCAGTACTTC
.,TRBJ2-7,.,TRBV7-8,CASSPRRFLSYEQYF,TGTGCCAGCAGCCCCCGGCGCTTCCTCTCCTACGAGCAGTACTTC
TRBD2,TRBJ2-7,.,TRBV6-5,CASSSRTSGRYEQYF,TGTGCCAGCAGTTCGAGGACTAGCGGGAGGTACGAGCAGTACTTC
TRBD2,TRBJ2-1,.,TRBV7-3,CASSLEGGLAFGEQFF,TGTGCCAGCAGCTTAGAAGGAGGACTAGCGTTCGGAGAGCAGTTCTTC
TRBD2,TRBJ2-1,.,TRBV25-1,CASSDLQAGESGNEQFF,TGTGCCAGCAGTGACCTCCAAGCGGGAGAGTCGGGTAATGAGCAGTTCTTC
TRBD2,TRBJ2-1,.,TRBV27,CASSARGLGGKSSYNEQFF,TGTGCCAGCAGTGCAAGGGGACTAGGGGGGAAAAGCTCCTACAATGAGCAGTTCTTC
.,TRBJ2-1,.,TRBV7-2,CASSLLIEQFF,TGTGCCAGCAGCCTACTAATCGAGCAGTTCTTC
.,TRBJ1-5,.,TRBV12-5,CASGLVGKSYSNQPQHF,TGTGCTAGTGGTTTGGTAGGAAAATCATATAGCAATCAGCCCCAGCATTTT
.,TRBJ1-3,.,TRBV28,CASSKNRFTRFGNTIYF,TGTGCCAGCAGTAAGAACAGGTTTACAAGGTTTGGAAACACCATATATTTT
.,TRBJ2-7,few,TRBV21-1,CASSKGGTGPVPYEQYF,TGTGCCAGCAGCAAAGGAGGGACAGGACCAGTTCCCTACGAGCAGTACTTC
.,TRBJ1-2,few,TRBV10-1,CASSESYPYGYTF,TGCGCCAGCAGTGAGTCGTACCCCTATGGCTACACCTTC
.,TRBJ1-3,once,TRBV27,CASRPTSGEVNTIYF,TGTGCCAGCAGACCGACCTCAGGGGAGGTAAACACCATATATTTT
TRBD2,TRBJ2-3,.,TRBV11-2,CASSPRLAMHTQYF,TGTGCCAGCAGCCCCCGACTAGCAATGCATACGCAGTATTTT
.,TRBJ1-1,.,TRBV19,CASVKGSTEAFF,TGTGCCAGTGTCAAGGGGAGCACTGAAGCTTTCTTT
.,TRBJ1-2,.,TRBV6-5,CASSYVRHGGYTF,TGTGCCAGCAGTTACGTCAGGCACGGGGGCTACACCTTC
TRBD2,TRBJ2-7,.,TRBV5-1,CASSKKTSGISYEQYF,TGCGCCAGCAGCAAAAAGACTAGCGGGATTTCCTACGAGCAGTACTTC
TRBD1,TRBJ2-7,.,TRBV5-1,CASSLGQGVHEQYF,TGCGCCAGCAGCTTAGGACAGGGTGTCCACGAGCAGTACTTC
TRBD1,TRBJ2-7,.,TRBV6-5,CASSSRQGEQYF,TGTGCCAGCAGTTCCCGACAGGGCGAGCAGTACTTC
.,TRBJ2-1,.,TRBV28,CASSLPFIYRDTYNEQFF,TGTGCCAGCAGTTTACCCTTTATCTACCGGGACACCTACAATGAGCAGTTCTTC